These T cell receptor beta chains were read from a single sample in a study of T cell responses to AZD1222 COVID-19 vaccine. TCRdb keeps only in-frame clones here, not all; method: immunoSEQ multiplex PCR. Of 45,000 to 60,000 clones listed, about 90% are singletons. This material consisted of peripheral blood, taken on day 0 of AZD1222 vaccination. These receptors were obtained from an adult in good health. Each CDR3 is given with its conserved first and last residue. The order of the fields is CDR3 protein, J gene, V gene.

CDR3 protein: CASRGQENQPQHF
J gene: TRBJ1-5
V gene: TRBV28

CDR3 protein: CASSPSGTSGSNEQFF
J gene: TRBJ2-1
V gene: TRBV5-1

CDR3 protein: CASSETGGPEAFF
J gene: TRBJ1-1
V gene: TRBV11-2

CDR3 protein: CSVGHTGMNTEAFF
J gene: TRBJ1-1
V gene: TRBV29-1

CDR3 protein: CASSQVPDGFYEQYF
J gene: TRBJ2-7
V gene: TRBV3-1/TRBV3-2

CDR3 protein: CASSVRGSGRWETQYF
J gene: TRBJ2-5
V gene: TRBV7-3

CDR3 protein: CASSLAEQGDTEAFF
J gene: TRBJ1-1
V gene: TRBV7-9

CDR3 protein: CASSKLGLAGGSYEQYF
J gene: TRBJ2-7
V gene: TRBV2

CDR3 protein: CASSPQSGSGSYEQYF
J gene: TRBJ2-7
V gene: TRBV28

CDR3 protein: CASSAWGKSGSNEQFF
J gene: TRBJ2-1
V gene: TRBV2

CDR3 protein: CASSASGVSGNTIYF
J gene: TRBJ1-3
V gene: TRBV5-5

CDR3 protein: CASSRQATMGNTGELFF
J gene: TRBJ2-2
V gene: TRBV6-6

CDR3 protein: CASSLQTGGMNTEAFF
J gene: TRBJ1-1
V gene: TRBV7-6

CDR3 protein: CASSSTSSRFF
J gene: TRBJ2-1
V gene: TRBV6-5

CDR3 protein: CASSSAQSYGYTF
J gene: TRBJ1-2
V gene: TRBV5-4

CDR3 protein: CASSMGRTYNEQFF
J gene: TRBJ2-1
V gene: TRBV19

CDR3 protein: CASKEQEVNGYTF
J gene: TRBJ1-2
V gene: TRBV19

CDR3 protein: CASSLAGTGDEKLFF
J gene: TRBJ1-4
V gene: TRBV5-1

CDR3 protein: CASSLVGSNSPLHF
J gene: TRBJ1-6
V gene: TRBV5-4

CDR3 protein: CASSLDTLAGVSGWYNEQFF
J gene: TRBJ2-1
V gene: TRBV5-1

CDR3 protein: CASSLGAGRGNQPQHF
J gene: TRBJ1-5
V gene: TRBV11-2

CDR3 protein: CASSRSQLAGAFYEQYF
J gene: TRBJ2-7
V gene: TRBV7-2

CDR3 protein: CASREPGGATEAFF
J gene: TRBJ1-1
V gene: TRBV5-1

CDR3 protein: CASSSLRLAPSTDTQYF
J gene: TRBJ2-3
V gene: TRBV27

CDR3 protein: CASSLAPQGMDEKLFF
J gene: TRBJ1-4
V gene: TRBV7-9

CDR3 protein: CASSFNGKQPQHF
J gene: TRBJ1-5
V gene: TRBV27

CDR3 protein: CASGPGEASSYNEQFF
J gene: TRBJ2-1
V gene: TRBV12-5

CDR3 protein: CASSSHLGGARGYGYTF
J gene: TRBJ1-2
V gene: TRBV27

CDR3 protein: CATSRVRWFSNEKLFF
J gene: TRBJ1-4
V gene: TRBV15

CDR3 protein: CASRSTENEKLFF
J gene: TRBJ1-4
V gene: TRBV5-1

CDR3 protein: CASSGTGSGTQYF
J gene: TRBJ2-3
V gene: TRBV5-5